The source of this T cell receptor beta chain is a study of graft-versus-host responses after intestinal transplantation. Assay used: immunoSEQ multiplex PCR; TCRdb lists only in-frame clones, some missing. The profile shows more than 12,000 clones, 33% of them singletons. Irradiated stimulators labeled with violet dye, some 200,000 in number, were plated with some 200,000 CFSE-labeled responders. Relative to its sample, this clone is medium-sized (0.01 to 0.1%). CDR3 length: 16 amino acids. The ends lost 6 bases at V and 3 bases at J; junction bases unmatched: 13. The germline CDR1 and CDR2 sequences are SNHLY and FYNNEI.

Sequenced material: alloreactive CD8+ T cells from a mixed lymphocyte reaction culture, taken before intestinal transplant. Subset given: CFSE-low proliferating T cells sorted from roughly six-day pre-transplant mixed lymphocyte reaction (GvH or HvG direction). V usage is TRBV2 and J usage is TRBJ2-7; 8 positions agree with TRBD2. This TCR was sampled from a human patient who received an intestinal transplant. The CDR3 DNA is TGTGCCAGCAGGAACCTTAGCCCGGGACTAGGCTACGAGCAGTACTTC. It codes for CASRNLSPGLGYEQYF.